This T cell receptor beta chain was retrieved from a study of cytomegalovirus exposure and HLA in healthy donors. This CDR3 contains 14 residues. The V gene lost 7 bases and the J gene lost 5 bases, with 15 bases spanning the gap. Germline-derived CDR1 and CDR2 are SEHNR and FQNEAQ (reference sequence). The PCR contained 60 Vbeta and 13 Jbeta primers. Generated by immunoSEQ multiplex PCR, the TCRdb table keeps only in-frame clones and is missing some. The sample lists approximately 200,000 clones, more than 70% occurring once. The chain carries TRBV7-9 and TRBJ2-1; tentative D call: TRBD2 (7 bases). The material sequenced was PBMCs. This clonotype was sampled from a human donor in good health. The CDR3 region has the DNA TGTGCCAGCACCGAGGGGGGGAGGGACAATGAGCAGTTCTTC. Its translation is CASTEGGRDNEQFF.